Each of the 32 T cell receptor beta chains below was sequenced from the same sample in a study of blood T cell repertoires in COVID-19. This table comes from immunoSEQ multiplex PCR, and its TCRdb copy is limited to in-frame clones, with some not included. The data contain about 280,000 clones, 85% of them singletons. The sample consisted of peripheral blood. These receptors were collected from a human donor in a cohort sampled during active COVID-19.

The V call is TRBV6-6, the J call TRBJ2-7, with D possibly being TRBD2 (6 bases). V was trimmed by 4 bases and J by 6 bases, leaving 16 bases between them. CDR3 length equals 14 residues. Germline-derived CDR1 and CDR2 are MNHNY and SVGAGI (reference sequence). CDR3: CASSLSGTEGEQYF. Written as DNA, the CDR3 is TGTGCCAGCAGTTTGTCCGGGACTGAGGGCGAGCAGTACTTC.

This rearrangement joins TRBV18 to TRBJ1-3; D is unresolved. Germline V CDR1 and CDR2: KGHSH, LQKENI. Trimming removed 2 bases at V and 0 bases at J, with 14 bases between. The CDR3 spans 17 residues. The CDR3 spells CASSPMGRPRSGNTIYF. The CDR3 DNA sequence: TGTGCCAGCTCACCAATGGGCAGGCCACGCTCTGGAAACACCATATATTTT.

The rearrangement uses TRBV6-5 and TRBJ2-1, with D perhaps TRBD2 (8 bases). From germline, CDR1 is MNHEY and CDR2 SVGAGI. This CDR3 comprises 14 residues. V dropped 7 bases and J dropped 10 bases, with 20 bases sitting between them. CDR3 DNA sequence: TGTGCCAGCACCCAGGGGGTACGGGGGGGAGAGCAGTTCTTC. It translates to CASTQGVRGGEQFF.

This chain uses TRBV9 with TRBJ2-5; TRBD2 agrees at 8 bases. V shed 3 bases, J shed 1 base, and the junction held 5 bases outside the gene matches. The CDR3 is 15 residues long. Germline V lookup: CDR1 SGDLS, CDR2 YYNGEE. CDR3 nucleotide sequence: TGTGCCAGCAGCGGTAGCGGGACCTCCCAAGAGACCCAGTACTTC. Amino acids: CASSGSGTSQETQYF.

In its sample, this clone was seen a few times. The chain is built from TRBV4-1 and TRBJ2-7, with D possibly matching TRBD2 (5 bases). Germline values: CDR1 MGHRA, CDR2 YSYEKL. The CDR3 runs 17 residues. Deletions cut 0 bases from V and 0 bases from J, with 15 bases between. CDR3 nucleotide sequence: TGCGCCAGCAGCCAAGATCCCGGACGGAGGAGCTCCTACGAGCAGTACTTC. As protein: CASSQDPGRRSSYEQYF.

Only one count was recorded for this clone. The genes are TRBV6-5 and TRBJ2-5; D gene uncertain. Trimming removed 6 bases at V and 5 bases at J, with 10 bases between. The CDR3 runs 12 residues. The germline V gene encodes CDR1 MNHEY and CDR2 SVGAGI. In DNA, the CDR3 is TGTGCCAGCAGCTCCCCTGCGGAGACCCAGTACTTC. Its protein product is CASSSPAETQYF.

The rearrangement uses TRBV21-1 and TRBJ1-4; TRBD1, the D gene given by the table, was not confirmed from the DNA. TRBV21-1 is marked as a pseudogene. CDR3 length: 14 residues. The CDR3 here is CASSTGTGCQKLFF. CDR3 DNA sequence: TGTGCCAGCAGCACCGGGACAGGGTGTCAAAAACTGTTTTTT.

V and J are TRBV7-2 and TRBJ2-3, with a tentative D call TRBD1 (5 bases). Looked up from germline, CDR1 is SGHTA and CDR2 is FQGNSA. The CDR3 contains 15 residues. Between the trimmed V and J ends, which lost 5 bases and 5 bases, there was a span of 17 bases. Here the CDR3 DNA reads TGTGCCAGCAGCCCAAGGACACTCAGGGAAGATACGCAGTATTTT. Its translation is CASSPRTLREDTQYF.

This clone has a handful of counts. The CDR3, as DNA: TGTGCCACCAGTGGGTCACTAGCGGGAGCAGATACGCAGTATTTT. It encodes CATSGSLAGADTQYF. The chain combines TRBV24-1 with TRBJ2-3, with 11 bases identical to TRBD2. This CDR3 is built from 15 residues. The trim removed 5 bases at V and 4 bases at J, leaving 4 bases unmatched. CDR1 KGHDR and CDR2 SFDVKD come from the germline V gene.

V and J are TRBV15 and TRBJ2-5; 10 nucleotides agree with TRBD1. The CDR3 runs 15 residues. Unmatched junction bases numbered 8, after V lost 5 bases and J lost 5 bases. In germline, CDR1 is LNHNV, CDR2 YYDKDF (reference sequence). CDR3 in amino acids: CATSPRTGGRETQYF. The CDR3 nucleotides read TGTGCCACCAGCCCGCGGACAGGGGGGAGGGAGACCCAGTACTTC.

This clone is a singleton in its sample. The rearrangement links TRBV5-1 to TRBJ2-1; TRBD2 matches at 13 bases. V gave up 3 bases and J gave up 9 bases; unmatched junction bases: 9. The CDR3 spans 16 residues. Germline V lookup: CDR1 SGHRS, CDR2 YFSETQ. The CDR3 DNA sequence: TGCGCCAGCAGCTCCCGTACTAGCGGGAGGGCCGGTGAGCAGTTCTTC. Translation: CASSSRTSGRAGEQFF.

The genes are TRBV27 and TRBJ2-7, with D possibly matching TRBD1 (5 bases). CDR1 and CDR2 (germline): MNHEY, SMNVEV (reference sequence). This CDR3 has 14 amino acids. Trimming took 5 bases from V and 3 from J, leaving 14 bases between them. CDR3 region: CASSRQGINYEQYF. In nucleotides, the CDR3 is TGTGCCAGCAGTCGGCAGGGAATAAACTACGAGCAGTACTTC.

This CDR3 is CASSLQGQGAREQYF. The CDR3 DNA sequence: TGTGCCAGCAGCTTGCAGGGACAGGGGGCGCGGGAGCAGTACTTC. The genes are TRBV5-4 and TRBJ2-7; TRBD1 matches at 12 bases. The ends lost 1 base at V and 7 bases at J; junction bases unmatched: 6. Looked up from germline, CDR1 is SGHNT and CDR2 is YYREEE (reference sequence). CDR3 size: 15 residues.

The rearrangement uses TRBV3-1 (or the pseudogene TRBV3-2) and TRBJ2-1, with D hard to call. The CDR3 totals 12 residues. Germline CDR1 LGHDT, CDR2 YNNKEL (reference sequence). V was pared by 1 base and J by 8 bases, with 6 bases between. The chain's CDR3 is CASSQGLYEQFF. The CDR3 coding sequence is TGTGCCAGCAGCCAAGGACTCTATGAGCAGTTCTTC.

The chain links TRBV5-6 to TRBJ2-3; possibly TRBD2 for D (6 bases). V lost 2 bases and J lost 0, with 13 bases in between. Looked up from germline, CDR1 is SGHDT and CDR2 is YYEEEE. The CDR3 extends over 16 amino acids. DNA of the CDR3: TGTGCCAGCAGCTTCGCGGGAACTACTAGCACAGATACGCAGTATTTT. This encodes CASSFAGTTSTDTQYF.

This sequence joins TRBV19 and TRBJ1-1; TRBD1 aligns across 7 bases. With V trimmed by 6 bases and J by 1 base, 8 bases remained unmatched. This CDR3 is 15 amino acids long. CDR1 LNHDA and CDR2 SQIVND come from the germline V gene (reference sequence). The CDR3 DNA is TGTGCCAGTAGCGACAGGGCCCGCGGGAACACTGAAGCTTTCTTT. The encoded protein is CASSDRARGNTEAFF.

The chain has TRBV18 and TRBJ2-5; 10 bases are shared with TRBD2. CDR1 KGHSH and CDR2 LQKENI come from the germline V gene. This CDR3 comprises 17 residues. V gave up 3 bases and J gave up 4 bases; unmatched junction bases: 11. CDR3 protein: CASSPLPPSGSVETQYF. The CDR3 region has the DNA TGTGCCAGCTCACCTCTCCCTCCTAGCGGGAGTGTAGAGACCCAGTACTTC.

The chain uses TRBV25-1 and TRBJ2-7; 12 nucleotides line up with TRBD2. Germline V gene lookup returns CDR1 MGHDK and CDR2 SYGVNS. There are 16 residues in the CDR3. The trim removed 4 bases at V and 2 bases at J, leaving 6 bases unmatched. The CDR3 loop is CASSGPSGRAPYEQYF. The CDR3 DNA sequence: TGTGCCAGCAGTGGACCTAGCGGGAGGGCACCCTACGAGCAGTACTTC.

The chain recombines TRBV19 with TRBJ2-5; 7 positions agree with TRBD1. The CDR3 sequence is 15 residues long. Germline CDR1 reads LNHDA; CDR2 reads SQIVND (reference sequence). With 6 bases clipped from V and 2 bases from J, the junction kept 9 bases outside the gene matches. The chain's CDR3 is CASSWGQTIQETQYF. CDR3 nucleotide sequence: TGTGCCAGTAGCTGGGGACAGACTATTCAAGAGACCCAGTACTTC.

The genes are TRBV7-8 and TRBJ1-5; D not certain. Deletions cut 2 bases from V and 0 bases from J, with 5 bases between. The germline gives CDR1 SGHVS, CDR2 FQNEAQ. The CDR3 is 14 residues long. CDR3 coding DNA: TGTGCCAGCAGCTTAACATCTAGCAATCAGCCCCAGCATTTT. This sequence encodes CASSLTSSNQPQHF.

The chain uses TRBV28 and TRBJ2-7; 12 bases are a match to TRBD1. The CDR3 sequence is 15 residues long. The V segment lost 2 bases and the J segment 6 bases; nucleotides outside the gene matches: 5. The germline gives CDR1 MDHEN, CDR2 SYDVKM. The DNA for the CDR3 is TGTGCCAGCAGTTTAACCGGGACAGGGGGCGGCGAGCAGTACTTC. Protein: CASSLTGTGGGEQYF.

CDR3 sequence reads: CASSPYTQGFTRSGSLNEQFF. In DNA, the CDR3 is TGTGCCAGCTCACCCTACACACAGGGGTTCACGAGAAGCGGGAGTCTCAATGAGCAGTTCTTC. The chain couples TRBV18 to TRBJ2-1, with D maybe TRBD2 (8 bases). Germline CDR1 reads KGHSH; CDR2 reads LQKENI. V was pared by 3 bases and J by 6 bases, with 33 bases between. The CDR3 covers 21 residues.

The chain couples TRBV29-1 to TRBJ1-1, with D tentatively TRBD1 (5 bases). The V gene lost 7 bases and the J gene lost 4 bases, with 13 bases spanning the gap. Germline V gene lookup returns CDR1 SQVTM and CDR2 ANQGSEA. This CDR3 has 12 amino acids. The CDR3 is CSAAVGPTEAFF. CDR3 DNA: TGCAGCGCTGCCGTGGGGCCCACTGAAGCTTTCTTT. The full variable domain, in which reference TRBV29-1 and TRBJ1-1 provide the parts outside the CDR3, is SAVISQKPSRDICQRGTSLTIQCQVDSQVTMMFWYRQQPGQSLTLIATANQGSEATYESGFVIDKFPISRPNLTFSTLTVSNMSPEDSSIYLCSAAVGPTEAFFGQGTRLTVV.

The chain carries TRBV7-2 and TRBJ1-2, with a possible D match to TRBD1 (6 bases). Germline V gives CDR1 SGHTA, CDR2 FQGNSA. V was shortened by 3 bases and J by 4 bases, with 9 bases between the two germline ends. The CDR3 totals 13 residues. Here the CDR3 reads CASSFDRSYGYTF. CDR3 coding DNA: TGTGCCAGCAGCTTTGACAGGTCCTATGGCTACACCTTC. Using reference TRBV7-2 and TRBJ1-2 for the parts outside the CDR3, the full variable domain is GAGVSQSPSNKVTEKGKDVELRCDPISGHTALYWYRQSLGQGLEFLIYFQGNSAPDKSGLPSDRFSAERTGGSVSTLTIQRTQQEDSAVYLCASSFDRSYGYTFGSGTRLTVV.

This clone was observed a single time. The rearrangement uses TRBV30 and TRBJ2-1; D might be TRBD2 (5 bases). In germline, CDR1 is GTSNPN, CDR2 SVGIG (reference sequence). CDR3 size: 14 residues. V was pared by 4 bases and J by 7 bases, with 17 bases between. The CDR3, as DNA: TGTGCCTGGACCTCGGGGAACTCTGGTAATGAGCAGTTCTTC. This encodes CAWTSGNSGNEQFF.

This chain links TRBV7-2 with TRBJ2-2; TRBD1 matches 7 bases. The CDR3 runs to 15 residues. V dropped 6 bases and J dropped 1; count of bases not matched to a gene: 5. From germline, CDR1 is SGHTA and CDR2 FQGNSA. The CDR3 nucleotides are TGTGCCAGCAGGCCCGGGACAGAGAACACCGGGGAGCTGTTTTTT. It encodes CASRPGTENTGELFF.

V and J are TRBV11-2 and TRBJ1-4, with TRBD1 identical over 11 bases. Germline V gene sequence: CDR1 SGHAT, CDR2 FQNNGV. The CDR3 covers 14 residues. V trimming: 5 bases; J trimming: 4 bases; junction bases outside the gene matches: 0. The DNA for the CDR3 is TGTGCCAGCAGCGGGACAGGGGGTAATGAAAAACTGTTTTTT. This encodes CASSGTGGNEKLFF.

The chain has TRBV4-2 and TRBJ2-1; 7 bases map to TRBD2. V trimming: 2 bases; J trimming: 4 bases; junction bases outside the gene matches: 17. In germline, CDR1 is LGHNA, CDR2 YNFKEQ. The CDR3 spans 19 residues. CDR3 sequence (DNA): TGTGCCAGCAGCCAAAGGGACGGATATAGTCCTAGCGGATACAATGAGCAGTTCTTC. This encodes CASSQRDGYSPSGYNEQFF.

The gene calls are TRBV28 and TRBJ2-7; 8 bases agree with TRBD2. The CDR3 is 14 amino acids. From germline, CDR1 is MDHEN and CDR2 SYDVKM. The trim removed 2 bases at V and 4 bases at J, leaving 4 bases unmatched. The CDR3, as DNA: TGTGCCAGCAGTTTAGGCGGGAGGTTTTACGAGCAGTACTTC. Its protein product is CASSLGGRFYEQYF.

The chain links TRBV6-1 to TRBJ2-1; 8 bases match TRBD1. The CDR3 contains 14 residues. CDR1 and CDR2 (germline): MNHNS, SASEGT. V was clipped by 3 bases and J by 3 bases; unmatched bases: 1. The CDR3 here is CASSEGTGYNEQFF. The CDR3 region has the DNA TGTGCCAGCAGTGAGGGGACAGGCTACAATGAGCAGTTCTTC.

This clone has just a few counts. The J gene is TRBJ2-1, the V gene TRBV5-4, with 8 positions matching TRBD2. V shed 7 bases and J 8 bases; nucleotides not matched to a gene: 14. CDR1 and CDR2 from the germline V gene are SGHNT and YYREEE (reference sequence). The CDR3 sequence is 15 residues long. The chain's CDR3 is CASQGPPTSVYEQFF. The CDR3, as DNA: TGTGCCAGCCAGGGGCCCCCGACTAGCGTCTATGAGCAGTTCTTC.

The CDR3 loop reads CATSDPGTGDVGEQFF. CDR3 sequence (DNA): TGTGCCACCAGTGATCCCGGGACAGGGGATGTGGGTGAGCAGTTCTTC. J is TRBJ2-1 and V is TRBV24-1; 10 nucleotides agree with TRBD1. The CDR3 loop spans 16 amino acids. V dropped 3 bases and J dropped 9; count of bases not matched to a gene: 10. CDR1 KGHDR and CDR2 SFDVKD come from the germline V gene.